This T cell receptor beta chain was retrieved from a study of CD8+CD57+ T cells in acquired aplastic anemia. Study summary: Sorted CD4+ plus CD8+ cells gave DNA averaging 3.2 ug. Healthy CD8+ samples averaged around 10 million reads.

The length of the CDR3 is 16 residues. V lost 6 bases and J lost 0; bases outside the gene matches: 3. CDR1 and CDR2 (germline): SQVTM, ANQGSEA. Findings and limits, study-wide: Twenty-nine shared CD8+ CDR3s appeared highly expressed within patients' immunodominant clones. Patients and controls had CD8+ Simpson's diversity values that were not significantly distinct.

This clonotype appeared many times. Its antigen is undetermined. CDR3 and TCR beta VDJ profiling relied on genomic DNA as the template. TCRdb re-called the reads with MiXCR, one entry per CDR3 protein. The sample contains some 240,000 distinct CDR3 sequences, roughly 33% of which appear only once. This receptor was taken from a human donor in good health, serving as a control. This rearrangement joins TRBV29-1 to TRBJ2-2; 14 positions agree with TRBD2. The sequenced sample consisted of sorted CD4+, CD8+, or CD8+CD57+ T cells (not recorded which) from PBMCs. CDR3 loop: CSVRLAGGPNTGELFF. CDR3 nucleotide sequence: TGCAGCGTCCGACTAGCGGGAGGGCCGAACACCGGGGAGCTGTTTTTT.